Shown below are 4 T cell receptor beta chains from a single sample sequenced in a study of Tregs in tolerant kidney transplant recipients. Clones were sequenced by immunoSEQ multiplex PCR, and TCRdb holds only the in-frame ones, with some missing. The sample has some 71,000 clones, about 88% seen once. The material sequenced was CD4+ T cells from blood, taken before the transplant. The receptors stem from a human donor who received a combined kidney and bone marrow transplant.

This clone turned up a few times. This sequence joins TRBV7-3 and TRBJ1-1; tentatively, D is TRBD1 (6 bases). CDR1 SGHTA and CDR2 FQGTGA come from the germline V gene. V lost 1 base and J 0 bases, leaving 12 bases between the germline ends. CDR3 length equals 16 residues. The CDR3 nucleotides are TGTGCCAGCAGCTTAAATGGACAGACGATGAACACTGAAGCTTTCTTT. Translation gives CASSLNGQTMNTEAFF.

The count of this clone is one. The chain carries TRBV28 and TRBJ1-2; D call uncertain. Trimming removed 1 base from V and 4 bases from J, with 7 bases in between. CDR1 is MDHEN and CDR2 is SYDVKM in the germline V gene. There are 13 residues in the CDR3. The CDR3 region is CASSLYNPYGYTF. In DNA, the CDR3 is TGTGCCAGCAGTTTATACAATCCCTATGGCTACACCTTC.

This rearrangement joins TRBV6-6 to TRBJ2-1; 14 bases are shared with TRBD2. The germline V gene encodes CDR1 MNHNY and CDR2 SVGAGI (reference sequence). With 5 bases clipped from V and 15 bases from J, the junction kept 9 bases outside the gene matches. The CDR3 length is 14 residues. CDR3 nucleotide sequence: TGTGCCAGCAGTGATGGGACTAGCGGGAGTAAGCTGTTCTTC. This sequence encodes CASSDGTSGSKLFF.

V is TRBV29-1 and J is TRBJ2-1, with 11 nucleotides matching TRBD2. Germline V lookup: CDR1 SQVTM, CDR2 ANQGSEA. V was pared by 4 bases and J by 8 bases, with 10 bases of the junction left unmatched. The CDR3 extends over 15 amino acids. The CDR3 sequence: CSVARLAGMSDEQFF. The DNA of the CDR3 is TGCAGCGTTGCCCGACTAGCGGGAATGTCGGATGAGCAGTTCTTC.